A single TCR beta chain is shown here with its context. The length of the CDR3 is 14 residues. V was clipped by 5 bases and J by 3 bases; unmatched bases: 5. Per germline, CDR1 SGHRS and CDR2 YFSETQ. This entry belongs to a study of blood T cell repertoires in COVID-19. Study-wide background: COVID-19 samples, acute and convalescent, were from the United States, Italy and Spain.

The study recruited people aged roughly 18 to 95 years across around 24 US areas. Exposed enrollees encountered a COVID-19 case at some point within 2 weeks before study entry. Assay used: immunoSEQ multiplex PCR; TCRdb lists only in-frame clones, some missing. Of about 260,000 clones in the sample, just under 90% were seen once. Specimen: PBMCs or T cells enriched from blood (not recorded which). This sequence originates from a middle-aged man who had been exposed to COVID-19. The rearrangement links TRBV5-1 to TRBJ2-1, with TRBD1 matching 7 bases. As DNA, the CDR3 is TGCGCCAGCAGTTCCGGGACAGTCTACAATGAGCAGTTCTTC. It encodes CASSSGTVYNEQFF.